The clone carrying this T cell receptor (beta chain) appeared a few times. Time point given: patch test 1, 2 weeks after DPC sensitization. The treatment here: therapeutic diphenylcyclopropenone sensitization with weekly scalp DPC. This sample is drawn from a study of human T cells and chemical hapten exposure. TCRdb passed the RACE reads through MiXCR, listing each CDR3 protein once. The sample yields roughly 98,000 distinct CDR3 sequences, about an eighth seen once. Sequenced here: whole blood, sampled in connection with sensitization to the hapten diphenylcyclopropenone (DPC). The TCR originated in a woman aged 40 to 49 with alopecia areata. Some clones in this sample may be carry-over from other donors' samples.

The DNA of the CDR3 is TGTGCCAGCAGTTTAAGGGGCAGGGACTATGGCTACACCTTC. Protein: CASSLRGRDYGYTF. The V and J genes are TRBV28 and TRBJ1-2; a possible D gene is TRBD1 (5 bases). Germline-derived CDR1 and CDR2 are MDHEN and SYDVKM. The CDR3 has 14 amino acids. With 2 bases removed from V and 3 bases from J, the gap between germline ends came to 10 bases.